This TCR beta chain was captured by sequencing in a study of shared clonotypes between healthy human individuals. There were only Caucasian adults among the donors, and all lived in Nashville, Tennessee. To note about this clone: Its cognate antigen is unknown.

Produced via immunoSEQ multiplex PCR; TCRdb's table is partial and in-frame only. Among roughly 530,000 clones listed, 90% to 96% were seen once. The CDR3 loop spans 14 amino acids. The germline CDR1 and CDR2 sequences are MRHNA and SNTAGT. Losses at the gene ends were 3 bases for V and 11 bases for J; bases not matched to a gene: 9. General study results and limits: Shared clonotypes across all four donors exceeded non-shared ones in generation probability. Depth was large, yet rarefaction showed that sorted-subset sequencing was incomplete. Clonotype sharing among the donors was expected to vary with sequencing depth.

The sequencing sample was made of naive CD4+ T cells sorted from blood. Subset specified: CD45RA+ positively selected. V gene TRBV6-4 combines with J gene TRBJ2-1; 8 positions match TRBD2. This TCR derives from a young woman in good health. In DNA, the CDR3 is TGTGCCAGCAGTGAAGGTGGTAGCGGGACTCAGCAGTTCTTC. Amino acids: CASSEGGSGTQQFF.